This TCR beta chain was obtained from a study of shared clonotypes between healthy human individuals. This table comes from immunoSEQ multiplex PCR, and its TCRdb copy is limited to in-frame clones, with some not included. Seen here are under 1 million clones, around 96% observed once, and the top ten hold around 0.21%. Study-level points and caveats: It was expected that sequencing depth would affect clonotype sharing among donors. The sole specimen, blood, was sampled, and tissue repertoires likely differ. Represented diversity (both genetic and exposure-history) was limited by the small number of donors. Memory subsets had estimated richness that was generally smaller than that of naive subsets.

About this clone itself: What it binds is not known.

CD8 cells regarded as naive lacked CD45RO, were positively chosen for CCR7, and omitted terminally differentiated effector memory CD45RA+ cells. This TCR was sampled from a man under 40 in good health. Sequenced input: naive CD8+ T cells sorted from blood.

As DNA, the CDR3 is TGTGCCAGCAGTGACTCCTCGGCTAGCGTTTACAATGAGCAGTTCTTC. Translating it yields CASSDSSASVYNEQFF. This rearrangement joins TRBV6-4 to TRBJ2-1; possibly TRBD2 for D (6 bases). Germline values: CDR1 MRHNA, CDR2 SNTAGT. Trimming removed 0 bases from V and 4 bases from J, with 13 bases in between. The CDR3 is 16 residues long.